The entry below describes one T cell receptor beta chain. This clone has only one observation. The antigen it recognizes is unknown. There are no base qualities to consult, and no much larger clone falls within one base. Inclusive of the bounding cysteine and phenylalanine, the CDR3 is 18 residues long. Only the CDR3 region is kept as DNA, spanning 54 bases read in frame from base 1. CDR1 and CDR2 are drawn from the germline V gene: SGHAT, FQNNGV. Trimming takes 1 base off V and 6 bases off J; junction bases not matched to a gene: 10. The method was the immunoSEQ multiplex PCR assay. TCRdb stores this immuneACCESS table with in-frame sequences only. Part of the clones is absent; in the studies checked, under half of the shortfall reflects unresolved V genes, and no reason is known for the rest. The sample has about 44,000 clones on record, 85% to 95% of them singletons. Clones ranked in the top ten supply around 0.52% of the sample.

This sample stems from a study of T cell changes during pregnancy in multiple sclerosis (dated by TCRdb to 2018 to 2020). Regarding the complete study: The study examined how the T cell repertoire changed over the course of pregnancy in women with multiple sclerosis.

This chain joins TRBV11-2 to TRBJ2-2, and TRBD2 aligns with 11 junction nucleotides. The source material was CD4+ T cells from peripheral blood mononuclear cells, sampled in the third trimester of pregnancy. The source of this sequence is a female donor with multiple sclerosis, enrolled in a pregnancy study. The DNA sequence reads TGTGCCAGCAGCTTAGTTCTAGCGGGAGGAGGTTCCCCCGGGGAGCTGTTTTTT. This gives the protein CASSLVLAGGGSPGELFF.